This T cell receptor beta chain was documented in a study of vaccination and CD4 T cells after COVID-19. Study-wide background: Convalescent patients were SARS-CoV-2 positive by nasal swab PCR; under ten mild, one severe.

A note on this clonotype: Its antigen is undetermined.

Overall study results and limits: It was found that, in convalescent patients, 304 of 307 vaccine-specific clones were spike mono-reactive.

Treatment described: approximately 9-day PBMC culture with coronavirus spike peptide pools or control peptides (ViraFEST assay). The medium had half its volume replaced with fresh IL-2 medium on days 3 and 7. Cultured CD4+ T cell DNA underwent sequencing with the Oncomine TCR Beta short-read assay. Via MiXCR, TCRdb re-called the PCR reads, giving one row per CDR3 protein. The sample has some 19,000 distinct CDR3 sequences, around 42% seen once. This CDR3 contains 13 residues. V lost 9 bases and J 6 bases, leaving 18 bases between the germline ends. From germline, CDR1 is ENHRY and CDR2 SYGVKD. The sequence derives from a human donor who had recovered from COVID-19. The V gene is TRBV10-3, the J gene TRBJ2-7; TRBD1 or TRBD2 may be the D gene (5 bases each). The sample comprised CD4+ T cells from blood, cultured in vitro. The CDR3 sequence is CAIRDGRNPEQYF. The CDR3 DNA sequence: TGTGCCATTCGGGACGGAAGAAATCCCGAGCAGTACTTC.